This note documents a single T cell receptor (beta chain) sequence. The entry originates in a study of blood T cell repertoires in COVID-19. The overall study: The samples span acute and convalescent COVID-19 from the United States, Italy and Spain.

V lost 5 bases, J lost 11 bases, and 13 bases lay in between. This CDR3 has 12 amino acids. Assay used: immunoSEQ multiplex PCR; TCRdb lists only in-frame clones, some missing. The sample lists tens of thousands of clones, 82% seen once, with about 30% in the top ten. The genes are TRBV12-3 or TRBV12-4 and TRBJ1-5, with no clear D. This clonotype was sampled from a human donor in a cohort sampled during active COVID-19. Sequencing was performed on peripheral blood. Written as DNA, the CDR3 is TGTGCCAGCAGTCCCCCGGCGGCAGCCCAGCATTTT. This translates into CASSPPAAAQHF.